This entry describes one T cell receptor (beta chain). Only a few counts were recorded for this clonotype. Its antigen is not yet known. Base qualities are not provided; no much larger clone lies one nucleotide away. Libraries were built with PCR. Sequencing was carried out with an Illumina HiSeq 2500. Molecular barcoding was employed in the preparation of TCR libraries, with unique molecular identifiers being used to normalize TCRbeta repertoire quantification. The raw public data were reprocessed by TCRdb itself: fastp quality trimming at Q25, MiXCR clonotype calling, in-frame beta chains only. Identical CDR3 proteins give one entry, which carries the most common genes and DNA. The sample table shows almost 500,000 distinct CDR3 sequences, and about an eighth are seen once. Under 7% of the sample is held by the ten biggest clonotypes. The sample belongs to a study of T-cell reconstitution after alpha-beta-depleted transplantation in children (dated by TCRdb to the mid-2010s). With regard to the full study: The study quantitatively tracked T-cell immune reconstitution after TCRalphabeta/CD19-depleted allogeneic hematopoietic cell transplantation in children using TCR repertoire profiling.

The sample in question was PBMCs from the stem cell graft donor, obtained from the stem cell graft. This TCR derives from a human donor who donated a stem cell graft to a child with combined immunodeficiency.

The CDR3 reads as follows: CASSPSPGQSSNYGYTF. DNA sequence: TGTGCCAGCAGCCCGAGCCCGGGACAGAGTTCTAACTATGGCTACACCTTC. The chain employs TRBV3-1 and TRBJ1-2; 7 central nucleotides agree with TRBD1. Trimming removed 4 bases from V and 0 bases from J; the gene matches leave 11 bases unexplained. The CDR3 has 17 amino acids, counting the end cysteine and phenylalanine. Only the CDR3 region is kept as DNA, spanning 51 bases read in frame from base 1. CDR1 LGHDT and CDR2 YNNKEL are derived from the germline V gene (reference sequence). The entire variable domain, with the stretches around the CDR3 drawn from the reference TRBV3-1 and TRBJ1-2 proteins, is DTAVSQTPKYLVTQMGNDKSIKCEQNLGHDTMYWYKQDSKKFLKIMFSYNNKELIINETVPNRFSPKSPDKAHLNLHINSLELGDSAVYFCASSPSPGQSSNYGYTFGSGTRLTVV.